These 17 T cell receptor beta chains were all obtained from the same sample, sequenced in a study of blood T cell repertoires in COVID-19. Sequencing used immunoSEQ multiplex PCR; TCRdb keeps in-frame clones, though not all of them. The table lists approximately 270,000 clones, 87% of them singletons. The sample consisted of peripheral blood. Every receptor here comes from a man between 18 and 35 years old with active or convalescent COVID-19.

This rearrangement joins TRBV7-2 to TRBJ2-1; D possibly corresponds to TRBD1 (6 bases). Germline assignment: CDR1 SGHTA and CDR2 FQGNSA. V was shortened by 5 bases and J by 10 bases, with 12 bases between the two germline ends. CDR3 length equals 12 residues. The CDR3 DNA reads as TGTGCCAGCAGCCCACGGGACACCGAGCAGTTCTTC. Amino acid sequence: CASSPRDTEQFF. The full variable domain, completed using reference TRBV7-2 and TRBJ2-1, is GAGVSQSPSNKVTEKGKDVELRCDPISGHTALYWYRQSLGQGLEFLIYFQGNSAPDKSGLPSDRFSAERTGGSVSTLTIQRTQQEDSAVYLCASSPRDTEQFFGPGTRLTVL.

The chain joins TRBV29-1 to TRBJ2-7; 11 bases are shared with TRBD2. The CDR3 is 14 amino acids. Trimming cost V 6 bases and J 6 bases; bases outside gene matches: 10. Germline-derived CDR1 and CDR2 are SQVTM and ANQGSEA. This CDR3 is CSVDSGRADREQYF. The CDR3 DNA follows: TGCAGCGTCGATAGCGGGAGGGCCGATCGCGAGCAGTACTTC.

The chain has TRBV25-1 and TRBJ2-4; 8 nucleotides agree with TRBD2. The CDR3 spans 15 residues. The V gene end was trimmed by 3 bases and the J gene end by 4 bases; junction bases not matched to a gene: 5. In germline, CDR1 is MGHDK, CDR2 SYGVNS. This CDR3 is CASSDALAEKNIQYF. The CDR3 DNA reads TGTGCCAGCAGTGATGCACTAGCGGAAAAAAACATTCAGTACTTC.

V and J are TRBV11-1 and TRBJ2-7; no clear D. The V gene's germline CDR1 is SGHAT and CDR2 FQDESV (reference sequence). Trimming cost V 5 bases and J 3 bases, with 5 bases left between them. The CDR3 extends over 11 amino acids. The CDR3 DNA reads TGTGCCAGCAGCCCAGACTACGAGCAGTACTTC. Its protein is CASSPDYEQYF.

The gene calls are TRBV12-3 or TRBV12-4 and TRBJ2-1, with D unresolved. The CDR3 runs to 13 residues. V gave up 2 bases and J gave up 9 bases, with 11 bases separating them. CDR3 in DNA: TGTGCCAGCAGTTTACCCGGGTCGGGTGAGCAGTTCTTC. It is translated as CASSLPGSGEQFF.

This chain joins TRBV30 and TRBJ1-1; no clear D gene. The CDR3 consists of 12 residues. Trimming took 5 bases from V and 6 from J, leaving 13 bases between them. Germline CDR1 GTSNPN, CDR2 SVGIG (reference sequence). CDR3 nucleotide sequence: TGTGCCTGGGGTAGGGTGAGGGCTGAAGCTTTCTTT. Residues: CAWGRVRAEAFF.

The chain couples TRBV6-5 to TRBJ1-3; TRBD1 matches 7 bases. V was pared by 5 bases and J by 1 base, with 5 bases of the junction left unmatched. The CDR3 extends over 15 amino acids. Germline V CDR1 and CDR2: MNHEY, SVGAGI. This chain's CDR3 is CASSQTGFSGNTIYF. CDR3 nucleotides: TGTGCCAGCAGTCAGACAGGGTTTTCTGGAAACACCATATATTTT.

The chain is built from TRBV6-5 and TRBJ1-2; 7 nucleotides line up with TRBD1. CDR3 length: 15 residues. The trim removed 6 bases at V and 2 bases at J, leaving 9 bases unmatched. The V gene's germline CDR1 is MNHEY and CDR2 SVGAGI. The CDR3 loop reads CASSPGPTGNYGYTF. The CDR3 nucleotides are TGTGCCAGCAGCCCAGGACCGACAGGGAACTATGGCTACACCTTC.

This chain joins TRBV28 and TRBJ2-7, with a weak D call TRBD2 (6 bases). The CDR3 length is 13 residues. The V gene's germline CDR1 is MDHEN and CDR2 SYDVKM. Deletions cut 8 bases from V and 8 bases from J, with 19 bases between. In DNA, the CDR3 is TGTGCCAGCGGGGGGTTATCCCCTCAGAAGCAGTACTTC. Its protein product is CASGGLSPQKQYF.

This sequence joins TRBV6-5 and TRBJ1-2, with 9 nucleotides matching TRBD1. Germline V gene data show CDR1 as MNHEY and CDR2 as SVGAGI. Trimming removed 5 bases from V and 7 bases from J; junction bases left unmatched: 5. This CDR3 region has 13 residues. The CDR3 region has the DNA TGTGCCAGCAGTCTACAGGGGGCGTTTGGCTACACCTTC. Its translation is CASSLQGAFGYTF.

This chain links TRBV24-1 with TRBJ2-2, with 14 bases fitting TRBD2. Germline trimming cut 4 bases from V and 7 bases from J; bases unmatched to any gene: 16. The CDR3 covers 20 residues. CDR1 is KGHDR and CDR2 is SFDVKD in the germline V gene. The CDR3 bases are TGTGCCACCAGTGACTTTTCGACTAGCGGGAGGGCCTTAAAGAGCGGGGAGCTGTTTTTT. The encoded protein is CATSDFSTSGRALKSGELFF.

The rearrangement joins TRBV15 to TRBJ1-4, with 7 bases aligning to TRBD1. J was trimmed by 5 bases and V by 1 base; bases with no gene match: 4. The CDR3 runs 15 residues. Germline V gives CDR1 LNHNV, CDR2 YYDKDF (reference sequence). The CDR3 protein is CATSRGTGLNEKLFF. The CDR3 coding sequence is TGTGCCACCAGCAGAGGGACAGGTTTGAATGAAAAACTGTTTTTT.

V and J are TRBV5-1 and TRBJ1-4; 11 positions match TRBD1. The CDR3 has 15 amino acids. J lost 8 bases, V lost 0 bases, and 3 bases had no gene match. CDR1 is SGHRS, CDR2 YFSETQ, per germline. The CDR3 coding sequence is TGCGCCAGCAGCTTGGATGGACAGGGGGCGGAAAAACTGTTTTTT. Protein product: CASSLDGQGAEKLFF. Supplemented by reference TRBV5-1 and TRBJ1-4, the full variable domain reads KAGVTQTPRYLIKTRGQQVTLSCSPISGHRSVSWYQQTPGQGLQFLFEYFSETQRNKGNFPGRFSGRQFSNSRSEMNVSTLELGDSALYLCASSLDGQGAEKLFFGSGTQLSVL.

The rearrangement links TRBV30 to TRBJ1-2; 8 nucleotides line up with TRBD1. Germline V gene lookup returns CDR1 GTSNPN and CDR2 SVGIG (reference sequence). V lost 0 bases to trimming and J lost 7 bases; unmatched junction nucleotides: 10. The CDR3 spans 15 residues. The CDR3 coding sequence is TGTGCCTGGAGTGTACTGGGGCAGGGGGCTCGTGGCTACACCTTC. It encodes CAWSVLGQGARGYTF.

For the CDR3, the DNA is TGTGCCAGCAGCTTCGGGACAGGGAATGGCTACACCTTC. This translates into CASSFGTGNGYTF. This rearrangement joins TRBV13 to TRBJ1-2, with 9 bases fitting TRBD1. Trimming cost V 3 bases and J 6 bases; bases outside gene matches: 2. Germline CDR1 reads PRHDT; CDR2 reads FYEKMQ (reference sequence). The CDR3 runs to 13 residues.

The chain is built from TRBV20-1 and TRBJ2-3, with D maybe TRBD2 (6 bases). The CDR3 sequence is 15 residues long. Looked up from germline, CDR1 is DFQATT and CDR2 is SNEGSKA (reference sequence). V was clipped by 3 bases and J by 4 bases, with 17 bases between them. CDR3 DNA: TGCAGTGCTAGTGCGCTCTCCGGGAGAGCAGATACGCAGTATTTT. Protein: CSASALSGRADTQYF.

The chain carries TRBV6-5 and TRBJ1-1; D gene uncertain. V was cut by 6 bases and J by 0 bases, with 14 bases left in between. CDR1 and CDR2 from the germline V gene are MNHEY and SVGAGI. This CDR3 has 15 residues. The CDR3 bases are TGTGCCAGCAGGAGGAAACTCCACATGAACACTGAAGCTTTCTTT. Its protein is CASRRKLHMNTEAFF.